A selection of T cell receptor beta chains follows, all from one sample in a study of T-cell reconstitution after alpha-beta-depleted transplantation in children. TCRdb re-called the PCR reads with MiXCR, one entry per CDR3 protein. This table has a few hundred thousand distinct CDR3 sequences, roughly 27% appearing once. The material sequenced was PBMCs, taken before TCRalphabeta/CD19-depleted stem cell transplant. These receptors all come from a boy under two years old with Wiskott-Aldrich syndrome, due to receive a stem cell transplant. CDR3s include the opening cysteine and the closing phenylalanine or tryptophan. A D gene is named only where the DNA matches it firmly. Only some rows state a clone size, as once, few, many or a class for expanded clones.

V: TRBV29-1; D: .; J: TRBJ1-2; size: .; length: 11; CDR3: CSAGGLLDYPF; DNA: TGCAGCGCCGGCGGCTTACTCGACTACCCCTTC
V: TRBV12-3/TRBV12-4; D: TRBD2; J: TRBJ2-3; size: .; length: 14; CDR3: CASSSSGRSDTQYF; DNA: TGTGCCAGCAGTTCTAGCGGGAGGTCAGATACGCAGTATTTT
V: TRBV6-1; D: .; J: TRBJ1-5; size: .; length: 12; CDR3: CASSVSDQPQHF; DNA: TGTGCCAGCAGTGTGTCCGATCAGCCCCAGCATTTT
V: TRBV11-2; D: TRBD1; J: TRBJ1-2; size: .; length: 15; CDR3: CASSLADRGGYGYTF; DNA: TGTGCCAGCAGCTTAGCCGACAGGGGAGGCTATGGCTACACCTTC
V: TRBV11-2; D: TRBD2; J: TRBJ2-6; size: .; length: 20; CDR3: CASSFRREGPPSSGANVLTF; DNA: TGTGCCAGCAGCTTTAGGCGGGAGGGCCCCCCAAGCTCTGGGGCCAACGTCCTGACTTTC
V: TRBV24-1; D: TRBD1; J: TRBJ2-1; size: .; length: 15; CDR3: CATSGLGQTYNEQFF; DNA: TGTGCCACCAGTGGGCTGGGACAGACCTACAATGAGCAGTTCTTC
V: TRBV29-1; D: .; J: TRBJ1-2; size: .; length: 13; CDR3: CSVTRPSNYGYTF; DNA: TGCAGCGTGACAAGACCGTCTAACTATGGCTACACCTTC
V: TRBV28; D: TRBD1; J: TRBJ2-7; size: few; length: 15; CDR3: CASSLHGTGGREQYF; DNA: TGTGCCAGCAGTTTACATGGGACAGGGGGCCGCGAGCAGTACTTC
V: TRBV7-9; D: TRBD2; J: TRBJ2-1; size: few; length: 16; CDR3: CASSPGGLAGANEQFF; DNA: TGTGCCAGCAGCCCTGGCGGACTAGCGGGGGCTAATGAGCAGTTCTTC
V: TRBV5-1; D: TRBD2; J: TRBJ2-1; size: few; length: 15; CDR3: CASSSQSSGINEQFF; DNA: TGCGCCAGCAGCTCCCAGTCTAGCGGGATAAATGAGCAGTTCTTC
V: TRBV11-1; D: TRBD1; J: TRBJ2-1; size: .; length: 15; CDR3: CASSLLQGAGNEQFF; DNA: TGTGCCAGCAGCTTACTACAGGGGGCGGGCAATGAGCAGTTCTTC
V: TRBV20-1; D: .; J: TRBJ2-7; size: .; length: 13; CDR3: CSPFSTSSYEQYF; DNA: TGCAGTCCCTTTTCTACTTCCTCCTACGAGCAGTACTTC
V: TRBV5-1; D: .; J: TRBJ1-1; size: .; length: 17; CDR3: CASSLVSRFTMNTEAFF; DNA: TGCGCCAGCAGCTTGGTATCCAGGTTTACGATGAACACTGAAGCTTTCTTT
V: TRBV12-3/TRBV12-4; D: .; J: TRBJ2-2; size: few; length: 14; CDR3: CASSPRAGTGELFF; DNA: TGTGCCAGCAGTCCCCGGGCAGGGACCGGGGAGCTGTTTTTT
V: TRBV5-1; D: TRBD2; J: TRBJ2-3; size: .; length: 18; CDR3: CASSLLIAGGPGTDTQYF; DNA: TGCGCCAGCAGCTTGTTGATAGCGGGAGGGCCAGGAACAGATACGCAGTATTTT
V: TRBV12-3/TRBV12-4; D: TRBD2; J: TRBJ2-1; size: .; length: 16; CDR3: CASRPGLAGPYNEQFF; DNA: TGTGCCAGCAGACCTGGACTAGCGGGACCCTACAATGAGCAGTTCTTC
V: TRBV25-1; D: TRBD2; J: TRBJ2-1; size: many; length: 13; CDR3: CASRLAGVNEQFF; DNA: TGTGCCAGCAGACTAGCGGGAGTCAATGAGCAGTTCTTC
V: TRBV12-3/TRBV12-4; D: .; J: TRBJ1-4; size: .; length: 12; CDR3: CASSLWPPKLFF; DNA: TGTGCCAGCAGTTTATGGCCCCCAAAACTGTTTTTT
V: TRBV15; D: .; J: TRBJ2-3; size: .; length: 13; CDR3: CATLEGGTDTQYF; DNA: TGTGCCACCCTTGAGGGAGGCACAGATACGCAGTATTTT
V: TRBV4-2; D: .; J: TRBJ1-2; size: few; length: 14; CDR3: CASSPAGARYGYTF; DNA: TGTGCCAGCAGCCCAGCGGGGGCGAGGTATGGCTACACCTTC
V: TRBV3-1; D: TRBD2; J: TRBJ2-7; size: once; length: 11; CDR3: CASSNSGRPIF; DNA: TGTGCCAGCAGTAATAGCGGGAGGCCGATCTTC
V: TRBV10-3; D: TRBD2; J: TRBJ2-7; size: few; length: 15; CDR3: CATGTSGRPSGEQYF; DNA: TGTGCCACCGGGACTAGCGGGAGACCATCGGGCGAGCAGTACTTC
V: TRBV29-1; D: .; J: TRBJ1-1; size: .; length: 12; CDR3: CSVTWGGTEAFF; DNA: TGCAGCGTTACTTGGGGGGGGACTGAAGCTTTCTTT
V: TRBV7-8; D: TRBD2; J: TRBJ2-7; size: few; length: 14; CDR3: CASSTTSGGSKQYF; DNA: TGTGCCAGCAGCACAACTAGCGGGGGAAGTAAGCAGTACTTC
V: TRBV12-3/TRBV12-4; D: .; J: TRBJ2-1; size: few; length: 14; CDR3: CASSPRGRVHEQFF; DNA: TGTGCCAGCAGCCCAAGGGGCAGGGTCCATGAGCAGTTCTTC
V: TRBV5-5; D: .; J: TRBJ2-7; size: .; length: 15; CDR3: CASSLVGTKSGEQYF; DNA: TGTGCCAGCAGCTTGGTCGGGACCAAGTCGGGGGAGCAGTACTTC
V: TRBV4-1; D: .; J: TRBJ2-7; size: .; length: 17; CDR3: CASSQDWPAIPRKEQYF; DNA: TGCGCCAGCAGCCAAGATTGGCCTGCCATCCCGAGGAAAGAGCAGTACTTC
V: TRBV29-1; D: .; J: TRBJ2-3; size: few; length: 12; CDR3: CSVEVGGDTQYF; DNA: TGCAGCGTTGAAGTAGGGGGAGATACGCAGTATTTT
V: TRBV20-1; D: TRBD2; J: TRBJ2-1; size: .; length: 16; CDR3: CSARGTSGSVYNEQFF; DNA: TGCAGTGCTAGAGGGACTAGCGGGAGCGTTTACAATGAGCAGTTCTTC
V: TRBV5-6; D: TRBD2; J: TRBJ2-7; size: few; length: 14; CDR3: CASSLDQGGDEQYF; DNA: TGTGCCAGCAGCTTGGATCAGGGAGGGGACGAGCAGTACTTC
V: TRBV12-3/TRBV12-4; D: TRBD1; J: TRBJ1-2; size: .; length: 14; CDR3: CASTPTGASYGYTF; DNA: TGTGCCAGCACCCCGACAGGGGCATCCTATGGCTACACCTTC
V: TRBV20-1; D: TRBD1; J: TRBJ1-1; size: .; length: 12; CDR3: CSAPRGGTEAFF; DNA: TGCAGTGCCCCCAGGGGGGGGACTGAAGCTTTCTTT
V: TRBV5-1; D: .; J: TRBJ2-1; size: few; length: 13; CDR3: CASSPAPGNEQFF; DNA: TGCGCCAGCAGCCCGGCCCCGGGCAATGAGCAGTTCTTC
V: TRBV6-1; D: TRBD2; J: TRBJ2-7; size: .; length: 15; CDR3: CASSRPLAETYEQYF; DNA: TGTGCCAGCAGCCGCCCACTAGCGGAAACCTACGAGCAGTACTTC
V: TRBV3-1; D: TRBD2; J: TRBJ2-3; size: .; length: 16; CDR3: CASSQERGVAADTQYF; DNA: TGTGCCAGCAGCCAAGAACGGGGGGTAGCGGCAGATACGCAGTATTTT
V: TRBV7-2; D: TRBD2; J: TRBJ2-1; size: .; length: 16; CDR3: CASSRVGTSGFNEQFF; DNA: TGTGCCAGCAGCCGGGTGGGGACTAGCGGATTCAATGAGCAGTTCTTC
V: TRBV20-1; D: TRBD1; J: TRBJ1-2; size: .; length: 14; CDR3: CSAKEWTGIYGYTF; DNA: TGCAGTGCTAAAGAATGGACAGGGATCTATGGCTACACCTTC
V: TRBV29-1; D: .; J: TRBJ1-5; size: .; length: 12; CDR3: CSVGNNNQPQHF; DNA: TGCAGCGTTGGGAATAACAATCAGCCCCAGCATTTT
V: TRBV11-2; D: .; J: TRBJ2-2; size: many; length: 14; CDR3: CASSLLRSTGELFF; DNA: TGTGCCAGCAGCTTACTGCGATCCACCGGGGAGCTGTTTTTT
V: TRBV11-2; D: .; J: TRBJ2-5; size: .; length: 14; CDR3: CASSSKATQETQYF; DNA: TGTGCCAGCAGCTCTAAGGCAACCCAAGAGACCCAGTACTTC
V: TRBV4-1; D: TRBD2; J: TRBJ2-2; size: .; length: 16; CDR3: CASSQVLAANTGELFF; DNA: TGCGCCAGCAGCCAAGTACTAGCGGCTAACACCGGGGAGCTGTTTTTT
V: TRBV27; D: .; J: TRBJ2-7; size: few; length: 15; CDR3: CASRRVSGQSYEQYF; DNA: TGTGCCAGCAGAAGGGTCAGTGGGCAGTCCTACGAGCAGTACTTC
V: TRBV5-1; D: TRBD2; J: TRBJ2-7; size: .; length: 15; CDR3: CASSGRVAGAHEQYF; DNA: TGCGCCAGCAGCGGCCGAGTAGCGGGAGCCCACGAGCAGTACTTC
V: TRBV12-3/TRBV12-4; D: .; J: TRBJ2-1; size: .; length: 12; CDR3: CASSFGQGQTFF; DNA: TGTGCCAGCAGTTTCGGGCAGGGTCAAACGTTCTTC
V: TRBV19; D: .; J: TRBJ1-5; size: .; length: 14; CDR3: CASSIGQSPEPQHF; DNA: TGTGCCAGTAGTATCGGACAGAGCCCGGAGCCCCAGCATTTT
V: TRBV20-1; D: TRBD2; J: TRBJ2-1; size: few; length: 18; CDR3: CSASPPLGVAGAYNEQFF; DNA: TGCAGTGCTAGCCCTCCCTTGGGTGTAGCGGGAGCCTACAATGAGCAGTTCTTC
V: TRBV20-1; D: .; J: TRBJ1-6; size: few; length: 16; CDR3: CSAATRSSSYNSPLHF; DNA: TGCAGTGCGGCCACAAGGTCTAGCTCCTATAATTCACCCCTCCACTTT
V: TRBV7-2; D: .; J: TRBJ2-6; size: many; length: 17; CDR3: CASSLFSPGSGANVLTF; DNA: TGTGCCAGCAGCTTATTCAGTCCCGGCTCTGGGGCCAACGTCCTGACTTTC
V: TRBV5-1; D: TRBD1; J: TRBJ2-5; size: .; length: 14; CDR3: CASSTGTGGETQYF; DNA: TGCGCCAGCAGCACCGGGACAGGGGGAGAGACCCAGTACTTC
V: TRBV5-5; D: TRBD2; J: TRBJ2-1; size: .; length: 16; CDR3: CASIEEEAGGRNEQFF; DNA: TGTGCCAGCATTGAGGAGGAAGCGGGAGGGCGTAATGAGCAGTTCTTC
V: TRBV11-2; D: TRBD2; J: TRBJ2-3; size: few; length: 16; CDR3: CASSLALAGATDTQYF; DNA: TGTGCCAGCAGCTTAGCACTAGCGGGAGCAACAGATACGCAGTATTTT
V: TRBV10-3; D: .; J: TRBJ2-1; size: few; length: 13; CDR3: CAISGPGDNEQFF; DNA: TGTGCCATCAGTGGTCCAGGAGACAATGAGCAGTTCTTC
V: TRBV20-1; D: .; J: TRBJ2-3; size: .; length: 14; CDR3: CSASGTSSTDTQYF; DNA: TGCAGTGCTAGCGGGACTTCTAGCACAGATACGCAGTATTTT
V: TRBV5-1; D: TRBD2; J: TRBJ2-5; size: few; length: 13; CDR3: CASMTSVQETQYF; DNA: TGCGCCAGCATGACTAGCGTTCAAGAGACCCAGTACTTC